This passage covers 5 T cell receptor beta chains from one sample sequenced in a study of cytomegalovirus exposure and HLA in healthy donors. In the PCR, 60 Vbeta and 13 Jbeta primers were used. Using immunoSEQ multiplex PCR, the repertoire was profiled, and TCRdb retains in-frame clones only, with some absent. The data show tens of thousands of clones, roughly two thirds seen once. Sequenced sample: PBMCs. These receptors originate from a man aged 40-49 years in good health and CMV-seropositive.

V and J are TRBV19 and TRBJ2-2; no firm D call. The CDR3 has 13 amino acids. Trimming pared 9 bases from V and 1 base from J, leaving 9 bases between. Germline V gene data show CDR1 as LNHDA and CDR2 as SQIVND (reference sequence). In DNA form, the CDR3 reads TGTGCCAGCAAGGCAGGGAACACCGGGGAGCTGTTTTTT. Translated: CASKAGNTGELFF.

This chain connects TRBV29-1 to TRBJ2-5; 10 bases match TRBD1. The CDR3 totals 13 residues. The ends lost 5 bases at V and 5 bases at J; junction bases unmatched: 5. The germline gives CDR1 SQVTM, CDR2 ANQGSEA. Here the CDR3 reads CSVQGQGGETQYF. The CDR3 region has the DNA TGCAGCGTTCAAGGACAGGGGGGTGAGACCCAGTACTTC.

V and J are TRBV9 and TRBJ2-1, with 8 bases identical to TRBD1. Germline V gives CDR1 SGDLS, CDR2 YYNGEE. The CDR3 sequence is 17 residues long. The trim removed 0 bases at V and 2 bases at J, leaving 7 bases unmatched. The CDR3 nucleotides are TGTGCCAGCAGCGTAGATCGGGACAGGCAAGCCTACAATGAGCAGTTCTTC. Translation: CASSVDRDRQAYNEQFF.

The rearrangement links TRBV6-6 to TRBJ1-5, with a weak D call TRBD1 (5 bases). V lost 3 bases, J lost 5 bases, and 8 bases lay in between. Germline V CDR1 and CDR2: MNHNY, SVGAGI (reference sequence). The CDR3 loop spans 13 amino acids. The CDR3 is CASSYGADQPQHF. In nucleotides, the CDR3 is TGTGCCAGCAGTTATGGGGCCGATCAGCCCCAGCATTTT.

As concerns this clone: The same CDR3 can be traced to other DNA sequences in this sample. This sequence joins TRBV19 and TRBJ1-1; no reliable D call. Trimming shortened V by 5 bases and J by 6 bases, and 16 bases separated the two germline ends. The germline CDR1 and CDR2 sequences are LNHDA and SQIVND (reference sequence). The CDR3 consists of 14 residues. The CDR3 is CASSFSGSWPEAFF. CDR3 DNA sequence: TGTGCCAGTAGTTTCTCGGGGAGTTGGCCTGAAGCTTTCTTT.